What follows are 22 T cell receptor beta chains derived from one specimen sequenced in a study of early T cells in non-severe SARS-CoV-2 infection. TCRdb passed the 5' RACE reads through MiXCR, listing each CDR3 protein once. The sample includes around 67,000 distinct CDR3 sequences, 12% of them seen just once. Sequencing input: whole blood. These receptors were obtained from an adult who was a healthcare worker with PCR-confirmed SARS-CoV-2 infection or an uninfected control (not recorded which).

This clonotype was detected a few times. The junction does not match germline at one end; this may be a read error. This chain links TRBV28 with TRBJ2-7; the match to TRBD1 covers 9 bases. The germline V gene has CDR1 MDHEN and CDR2 SYDVKM. The CDR3 covers 14 residues. Here the CDR3 reads CASSSGQGSSEQYF. In nucleotides, the CDR3 is TGTGCCAGCAGTTCGGGACAGGGCTCCTCCGAGCAGTACTTC.

The chain carries TRBV7-9 and TRBJ2-1; D gene unclear. Germline V gene sequence: CDR1 SEHNR, CDR2 FQNEAQ (reference sequence). Deletions cut 1 base from V and 10 bases from J, with 8 bases between. The CDR3 contains 12 residues. The CDR3 DNA is TGTGCCAGCAGCTTAGTTCCTGGGGAGCAGTTCTTC. This translates into CASSLVPGEQFF.

There are a few counts of this clonotype. The CDR3 region has the DNA TGTGCCAGCAGCCAAGAGGGGACGCTTGGAAACACCATATATTTT. It codes for CASSQEGTLGNTIYF. This chain connects TRBV3-1 to TRBJ1-3; D is possibly TRBD1 (5 bases). The germline V and J ends were trimmed by 0 bases and 3 bases, with 9 bases remaining between them. Germline CDR1 and CDR2: LGHDT and YNNKEL (reference sequence). CDR3 size: 15 residues.

This clonotype occurred many times. In DNA form, the CDR3 reads TGTGCCAGTAGTATCCCCTGGGAGACCCAGTACTTC. This gives the protein CASSIPWETQYF. The chain couples TRBV19 to TRBJ2-5; D remains unclear. Germline CDR1 reads LNHDA; CDR2 reads SQIVND (reference sequence). This CDR3 spans 12 amino acids. Trimming removed 3 bases at V and 5 bases at J, with 7 bases between.

This clonotype has a count of ten or more. The rearrangement uses TRBV19 and TRBJ2-1, with TRBD2 matching 8 bases. V lost 4 bases and J lost 8; bases outside the gene matches: 7. CDR1 and CDR2 from the germline V gene are LNHDA and SQIVND (reference sequence). The CDR3 is 14 amino acids. The CDR3 coding sequence is TGTGCCAGTAGTAAAAAGCGGGAGTCTGATGAGCAGTTCTTC. This encodes CASSKKRESDEQFF.

This sequence joins TRBV6-5 and TRBJ1-5; D is perhaps TRBD1 (5 bases). The V and J ends lost 6 bases and 3 bases respectively, with 15 bases between them. The CDR3 totals 15 residues. The germline V gene has CDR1 MNHEY and CDR2 SVGAGI. The CDR3 loop reads CASSHASGDNQPQHF. The CDR3 DNA sequence: TGTGCCAGCAGCCATGCCTCGGGGGACAATCAGCCCCAGCATTTT.

CDR3 nucleotides: TGTGCCATCATGGACAGGTGGAGCTCCTACGAGCAGTACTTC. Protein sequence: CAIMDRWSSYEQYF. The chain carries TRBV10-3 and TRBJ2-7; TRBD1 matches 7 bases. J gave up 0 bases and V 7 bases, and 6 bases lay outside the gene matches. Germline-derived CDR1 and CDR2 are ENHRY and SYGVKD. This CDR3 has 14 amino acids.

V gene TRBV2 combines with J gene TRBJ1-5; TRBD1 is a possible D gene (6 bases). Trimming cost V 4 bases and J 4 bases, with 14 bases left between them. There are 15 residues in the CDR3. CDR1 is SNHLY, CDR2 FYNNEI, per germline. DNA of the CDR3: TGTGCCAGCAGTGGTGGGGGGACAAGAAATCAGCCCCAGCATTTT. Protein product: CASSGGGTRNQPQHF.

This clonotype was detected a few times. The chain employs TRBV6-4 and TRBJ2-3, with D tentatively TRBD1 (5 bases). The CDR3 extends over 14 amino acids. From germline, CDR1 is MRHNA and CDR2 SNTAGT. The V and J ends lost 0 bases and 4 bases respectively, with 8 bases between them. CDR3 region: CASSDSGDADTQYF. The CDR3 DNA reads TGTGCCAGCAGTGACTCAGGGGATGCAGATACGCAGTATTTT.

There are a few counts of this clonotype. The V gene is TRBV29-1, the J gene TRBJ2-2, with 9 bases identical to TRBD2. CDR3 length: 15 residues. Germline V gives CDR1 SQVTM, CDR2 ANQGSEA. J lost 3 bases, V lost 7 bases, and 9 bases had no gene match. The CDR3 bases are TGCAGCGCCGGGGCGCGGGAGGGTTACACCGGGGAGCTGTTTTTT. This translates into CSAGAREGYTGELFF.

V gene TRBV7-8 combines with J gene TRBJ2-3, with 14 bases aligning to TRBD2. V was clipped by 5 bases and J by 4 bases; unmatched bases: 5. This CDR3 has 16 amino acids. Germline-derived CDR1 and CDR2 are SGHVS and FQNEAQ. CDR3 region: CASSIGLAGGSDTQYF. The CDR3 DNA is TGTGCCAGCAGCATTGGACTAGCGGGAGGCTCAGATACGCAGTATTTT.

This clonotype came up a few times. The chain recombines TRBV27 with TRBJ2-7; 14 bases align to TRBD2. This CDR3 is built from 15 residues. V lost 5 bases and J lost 3; bases outside the gene matches: 3. Germline CDR1 is MNHEY and CDR2 is SMNVEV (reference sequence). CDR3 loop: CASSQGLAGGYEQYF. The CDR3 coding sequence is TGTGCCAGCAGTCAAGGACTAGCGGGGGGCTACGAGCAGTACTTC.

The chain employs TRBV2 and TRBJ2-2; 10 bases fit TRBD2. Looked up from germline, CDR1 is SNHLY and CDR2 is FYNNEI. The CDR3 length is 16 residues. Germline trimming cut 5 bases from V and 6 bases from J; bases unmatched to any gene: 9. The CDR3 here is CASSPIPSGSAGELFF. The DNA for the CDR3 is TGTGCCAGCAGTCCGATCCCTAGCGGGAGCGCCGGGGAGCTGTTTTTT.

V usage is TRBV3-1 and J usage is TRBJ1-1; D unclear. The V end lost 2 bases, the J end lost 1 base, and 8 bases lay between the germline ends. The CDR3 contains 14 residues. Germline-derived CDR1 and CDR2 are LGHDT and YNNKEL (reference sequence). CDR3 in DNA: TGTGCCAGCAGCCAACTTTGGGAGAACACTGAAGCTTTCTTT. Residues: CASSQLWENTEAFF.

This clonotype was seen at least ten times. The chain employs TRBV5-4 and TRBJ1-2; TRBD1 matches at 7 bases. From germline, CDR1 is SGHNT and CDR2 YYREEE (reference sequence). This CDR3 has 15 amino acids. With 0 bases clipped from V and 2 bases from J, the junction kept 4 bases outside the gene matches. DNA of the CDR3: TGTGCCAGCAGCTTGGTGGCGACAGGGAACTATGGCTACACCTTC. Amino acid sequence: CASSLVATGNYGYTF. The whole variable domain, remainder taken from reference TRBV5-4 and TRBJ1-2, is ETGVTQSPTHLIKTRGQQVTLRCSSQSGHNTVSWYQQALGQGPQFIFQYYREEENGRGNFPPRFSGLQFPNYSSELNVNALELDDSALYLCASSLVATGNYGYTFGSGTRLTVV.

The chain recombines TRBV6-6 with TRBJ2-6; TRBD1 might be the D (6 bases). V was cut by 0 bases and J by 3 bases, with 6 bases left in between. The CDR3 extends over 15 amino acids. Germline V CDR1 and CDR2: MNHNY, SVGAGI (reference sequence). The CDR3 sequence is CASSYSGGGANVLTF. The CDR3 DNA sequence: TGTGCCAGCAGTTACTCAGGGGGTGGGGCCAACGTCCTGACTTTC.

The chain couples TRBV5-6 to TRBJ2-7, with no clear D. Germline V gene sequence: CDR1 SGHDT, CDR2 YYEEEE. The CDR3 length is 15 residues. V was cut by 2 bases and J by 2 bases, with 14 bases left in between. CDR3 sequence: CASSFGSGPAYEQYF. CDR3 in DNA: TGTGCCAGCAGCTTTGGATCCGGGCCGGCCTACGAGCAGTACTTC.

The chain uses TRBV11-1 and TRBJ2-3; D unclear. The V gene's germline CDR1 is SGHAT and CDR2 FQDESV (reference sequence). The CDR3 covers 15 residues. V dropped 1 base and J dropped 0 bases, with 8 bases sitting between them. The CDR3 spells CASSLVGVSTDTQYF. The CDR3 DNA reads as TGTGCCAGCAGCTTAGTTGGTGTCAGCACAGATACGCAGTATTTT.

This clonotype was detected many times. This rearrangement joins TRBV4-3 to TRBJ2-6, with no clear D. V was trimmed by 1 base and J by 1 base, leaving 5 bases between them. Germline V gene lookup returns CDR1 LGHNA and CDR2 YSLEER. The CDR3 runs to 15 residues. The CDR3 coding sequence is TGCGCCAGCAGCCAAGGCGTGTCTGGGGCCAACGTCCTGACTTTC. Its protein product is CASSQGVSGANVLTF.

This clonotype has a count of ten or more. This sequence joins TRBV7-3 and TRBJ2-3; D perhaps matches TRBD2 (6 bases). CDR1 is SGHTA and CDR2 is FQGTGA in the germline V gene. Trimming pared 1 base from V and 4 bases from J, leaving 15 bases between. The CDR3 spans 16 residues. The CDR3 spells CASSLMGLGGADTQYF. As DNA, the CDR3 is TGTGCCAGCAGCTTAATGGGACTCGGAGGTGCAGATACGCAGTATTTT.

This clonotype showed up many times. The chain employs TRBV18 and TRBJ2-4, with D tentatively TRBD2 (6 bases). Germline CDR1 is KGHSH and CDR2 is LQKENI. V shed 2 bases and J shed 1 base, with 12 bases lying between them. The CDR3 has 16 residues. CDR3: CASSPEGLLAKNIQYF. DNA for the CDR3: TGTGCCAGCTCACCAGAGGGACTTTTGGCCAAAAACATTCAGTACTTC.

A few counts support this clonotype. This chain uses TRBV14 with TRBJ2-3; 13 bases line up with TRBD2. This CDR3 contains 15 residues. The J segment lost 6 bases and the V segment lost 5 bases, leaving 5 bases of the junction unmatched. Germline V gives CDR1 SGHDN, CDR2 FVKESK. The CDR3 DNA follows: TGTGCCAGCAGCACCGGGACTAGCGGGGTGGATACGCAGTATTTT. Protein: CASSTGTSGVDTQYF.